The 8 T cell receptor beta chains below all came from one sample that was sequenced in a study of blood T cell repertoires in COVID-19. Clones were read by immunoSEQ multiplex PCR, and TCRdb kept only the in-frame ones, dropping some. Of about 260,000 clones listed, 80% to 90% are singletons. Sequences were obtained from PBMCs or T cells enriched from blood (not recorded which). The receptor set was obtained from a woman in her thirties or forties who had been exposed to COVID-19.

The chain couples TRBV24-1 to TRBJ2-3; D is perhaps TRBD1 (6 bases). CDR3 length: 16 amino acids. Trimming pared 0 bases from V and 0 bases from J, leaving 9 bases between. Germline CDR1 reads KGHDR; CDR2 reads SFDVKD. The chain's CDR3 is CATSDLPGVSTDTQYF. The CDR3 nucleotides read TGTGCCACCAGTGATTTGCCAGGGGTTAGCACAGATACGCAGTATTTT.

The V and J genes are TRBV20-1 and TRBJ1-2; D remains unclear. V was shortened by 6 bases and J by 12 bases, with 17 bases between the two germline ends. CDR1 is DFQATT, CDR2 SNEGSKA, per germline (reference sequence). The CDR3 runs to 11 residues. The CDR3 reads CSALEGRRHTF. The CDR3 DNA follows: TGCAGTGCCCTAGAGGGTCGGAGGCACACCTTC.

The genes are TRBV19 and TRBJ1-2; D is possibly TRBD1 (6 bases). Germline loops: CDR1 LNHDA, CDR2 SQIVND (reference sequence). Trimming stripped 1 base from V and 5 bases from J, with 17 bases between. The length of the CDR3 is 16 residues. The CDR3, as DNA: TGTGCCAGTAGTATAGTATCATCGACAGGCTTGTATGGCTACACCTTC. It is translated as CASSIVSSTGLYGYTF. Full variable domain (remainder filled in from reference TRBV19 and TRBJ1-2): DGGITQSPKYLFRKEGQNVTLSCEQNLNHDAMYWYRQDPGQGLRLIYYSQIVNDFQKGDIAEGYSVSREKKESFPLTVTSAQKNPTAFYLCASSIVSSTGLYGYTFGSGTRLTVV.

This sequence joins TRBV10-3 and TRBJ2-7; D is perhaps TRBD1 (5 bases). CDR1 and CDR2 from the germline V gene are ENHRY and SYGVKD. The V end lost 6 bases, the J end lost 5 bases, and 8 bases lay between the germline ends. This CDR3 is 11 amino acids long. DNA for the CDR3: TGTGCCATCAGAGGGGCCCACGAGCAGTACTTC. It encodes CAIRGAHEQYF.

The chain uses TRBV10-2 and TRBJ1-4; a possible D gene is TRBD1 (5 bases). Germline V lookup: CDR1 WSHSY, CDR2 SAAADI. V lost 6 bases and J 5 bases, leaving 10 bases between the germline ends. The CDR3 runs to 13 residues. CDR3 coding DNA: TGCGCCAGCAGACGGGACTGGAATGAAAAACTGTTTTTT. This translates into CASRRDWNEKLFF.

The V and J genes are TRBV2 and TRBJ2-3; 7 bases agree with TRBD2. The trim removed 7 bases at V and 3 bases at J, leaving 4 bases unmatched. Per the germline V gene, CDR1 is SNHLY and CDR2 is FYNNEI. The CDR3 has 13 residues. The CDR3 loop reads CASTGGETDTQYF. DNA of the CDR3: TGTGCCAGCACGGGGGGTGAGACAGATACGCAGTATTTT.

The count of this clone is one. The chain joins TRBV11-2 to TRBJ2-1; 12 nucleotides agree with TRBD2. The CDR3 has 16 amino acids. In germline, CDR1 is SGHAT, CDR2 FQNNGV. Unmatched junction bases numbered 9, after V lost 2 bases and J lost 10 bases. The CDR3 reads CASSLSLAGGRPEQFF. The CDR3 DNA reads TGTGCCAGCAGCTTATCACTAGCGGGGGGCAGACCCGAGCAGTTCTTC. Full variable domain (rest looked up from reference TRBV11-2 and TRBJ2-1): EAGVAQSPRYKIIEKRQSVAFWCNPISGHATLYWYQQILGQGPKLLIQFQNNGVVDDSQLPKDRFSAERLKGVDSTLKIQPAKLEDSAVYLCASSLSLAGGRPEQFFGPGTRLTVL.

The gene calls are TRBV28 and TRBJ2-1; perhaps TRBD2 as D (6 bases). The CDR3 runs to 14 residues. V gave up 5 bases and J gave up 7 bases, with 15 bases separating them. Germline V gene data show CDR1 as MDHEN and CDR2 as SYDVKM. The CDR3 protein is CASSTRLVLNEQFF. The CDR3 coding sequence is TGTGCCAGCAGTACACGACTAGTTTTGAATGAGCAGTTCTTC.